Each of the 13 T cell receptor beta chains below was sequenced from the same sample in a study of shared clonotypes between healthy human individuals. TCRdb keeps only in-frame clones here, not all; method: immunoSEQ multiplex PCR. The data show roughly 1 million clones, more than 65% seen once. Sequenced material: memory CD4+ T cells sorted from blood. Subset meaning: CD45RA-negative fraction. The receptors originated from a young man in good health.

The V gene is TRBV6-5, the J gene TRBJ1-6, with 8 nucleotides matching TRBD1. The V gene's germline CDR1 is MNHEY and CDR2 SVGAGI. The ends lost 0 bases at V and 7 bases at J; junction bases unmatched: 2. This CDR3 contains 15 residues. CDR3 sequence (DNA): TGTGCCAGCAGTTACTCTGGACAGGGCAATTCACCCCTCCACTTT. The encoded protein is CASSYSGQGNSPLHF.

The CDR3: CASKTSGVNTGELFF. The DNA for the CDR3 is TGTGCCAGTAAGACGTCAGGGGTTAACACCGGGGAGCTGTTTTTT. This chain uses TRBV19 with TRBJ2-2; D may be TRBD1 (6 bases). The CDR3 extends over 15 amino acids. Germline V gene lookup returns CDR1 LNHDA and CDR2 SQIVND (reference sequence). Trimming pared 7 bases from V and 2 bases from J, leaving 14 bases between.

CDR3 in DNA: TGTGCCAGCAGCTCCAGGGTCGGAGATGAAAAACTGTTTTTT. Its translation is CASSSRVGDEKLFF. V is TRBV7-9 and J is TRBJ1-4; D may be TRBD1 (5 bases). Trimming took off 4 bases at V and 6 bases at J, with 12 bases between the two ends. The CDR3 consists of 14 residues. Per the germline V gene, CDR1 is SEHNR and CDR2 is FQNEAQ (reference sequence). The variable domain in full, with the rest retrieved from reference TRBV7-9 and TRBJ1-4, is DTGVSQNPRHKITKRGQNVTFRCDPISEHNRLYWYRQTLGQGPEFLTYFQNEAQLEKSRLLSDRFSAERPKGSFSTLEIQRTEQGDSAMYLCASSSRVGDEKLFFGSGTQLSVL.

In this sample, this clone turned up many times. CDR3 sequence: CASSELWGRAVRGELFF. The CDR3 nucleotides read TGTGCCAGCAGTGAACTTTGGGGGAGGGCCGTACGCGGGGAGCTGTTTTTT. This chain uses TRBV6-1 with TRBJ2-2; 7 bases agree with TRBD2. V shed 2 bases, J shed 7 bases, and the junction held 13 bases outside the gene matches. The CDR3 totals 17 residues. Germline CDR1 and CDR2: MNHNS and SASEGT.

The chain links TRBV5-6 to TRBJ1-5, with D possibly TRBD1 on 6 matching bases. Germline lookup yields CDR1 SGHDT and CDR2 YYEEEE. V gave up 0 bases and J gave up 2 bases, with 12 bases separating them. CDR3 size: 16 residues. CDR3 sequence (DNA): TGTGCCAGCAGCTTGGCAGGGGTATGGGGCAATCAGCCCCAGCATTTT. Residues: CASSLAGVWGNQPQHF.

This rearrangement joins TRBV11-2 to TRBJ2-3; D call uncertain. CDR1 is SGHAT and CDR2 is FQNNGV in the germline V gene. The CDR3 is made up of 14 amino acids. Between the trimmed V and J ends, which lost 8 bases and 0 bases, there was a span of 12 bases. The CDR3 nucleotides read TGTGCCAGCTCCCACCTGGGAAGCACAGATACGCAGTATTTT. Residues: CASSHLGSTDTQYF.

This clone was detected only a few times. The chain recombines TRBV30 with TRBJ2-1, with D possibly TRBD2 on 5 matching bases. Germline V gene sequence: CDR1 GTSNPN, CDR2 SVGIG (reference sequence). With 5 bases removed from V and 9 bases from J, the gap between germline ends came to 11 bases. The CDR3 totals 11 residues. The CDR3: CAWGGSAEQFF. The DNA of the CDR3 is TGTGCCTGGGGAGGTAGCGCTGAGCAGTTCTTC.

The chain employs TRBV5-1 and TRBJ1-2; 7 positions match TRBD1. Germline V lookup: CDR1 SGHRS, CDR2 YFSETQ. V dropped 4 bases and J dropped 4; count of bases not matched to a gene: 7. CDR3 length: 14 residues. The DNA for the CDR3 is TGCGCCAGCAGCACCCCGGGACAGACCTATGGCTACACCTTC. Protein product: CASSTPGQTYGYTF.

The chain has TRBV23-1 and TRBJ2-5, with D tentatively TRBD1 (5 bases). Being an ORF, TRBV23-1 has a function that is uncertain. The CDR3 runs 18 residues. V lost 4 bases to trimming and J lost 5 bases, with 26 bases between them. The CDR3 bases are TGCGCCAGCAGTCGAAGCTCCCGAACAGGTGATATCGGGGAGACCCAGTACTTC. Amino acid sequence: CASSRSSRTGDIGETQYF.

This clone appeared a few times. V and J are TRBV19 and TRBJ1-1, with TRBD1 matching over 9 bases. The CDR3 totals 14 residues. V trimming: 5 bases; J trimming: 0 bases; junction bases outside the gene matches: 1. The germline V gene encodes CDR1 LNHDA and CDR2 SQIVND (reference sequence). CDR3 nucleotide sequence: TGTGCCAGTAGTCACAGGGGGCTGAACACTGAAGCTTTCTTT. This codes for CASSHRGLNTEAFF.

The CDR3 is CASSTRFIGDYGYTF. The DNA for the CDR3 is TGTGCCAGCAGCACACGCTTTATAGGGGACTATGGCTACACCTTC. The V and J genes are TRBV9 and TRBJ1-2, with D maybe TRBD1 (5 bases). Deletions cut 4 bases from V and 3 bases from J, with 16 bases between. This CDR3 spans 15 amino acids. CDR1 is SGDLS and CDR2 is YYNGEE in the germline V gene.

V gene TRBV5-4 combines with J gene TRBJ2-7; the match to TRBD1 covers 7 bases. The CDR3 has 14 residues. In germline, CDR1 is SGHNT, CDR2 YYREEE (reference sequence). Unmatched junction bases numbered 11, after V lost 5 bases and J lost 6 bases. The DNA for the CDR3 is TGTGCCAGCAGATATATGACAGGGTCGCCCGAGCAGTACTTC. The encoded protein is CASRYMTGSPEQYF.

The chain uses TRBV20-1 and TRBJ2-1; unclear D gene. Deletions cut 5 bases from V and 14 bases from J, with 16 bases between. This CDR3 region has 11 residues. Germline CDR1 reads DFQATT; CDR2 reads SNEGSKA (reference sequence). The CDR3 DNA is TGCAGTGCTCCCCTTTCTAACCCCAAGTTCTTC. This codes for CSAPLSNPKFF.